The 5 T cell receptor beta chains reported below all come from one sample, sequenced in a study of blood T cell repertoires in COVID-19. Using immunoSEQ multiplex PCR, the repertoire was profiled, and TCRdb retains in-frame clones only, with some absent. The sample records 40,000 to 55,000 clones, about 81% being singletons. Sequencing was performed on peripheral blood. All receptors come from a human donor with acute or convalescent COVID-19. The donor label of this sample is uncertain.

CDR3 loop: CASSLAAPNYGYTF. DNA of the CDR3: TGTGCCAGCAGCTTGGCCGCGCCGAACTATGGCTACACCTTC. This rearrangement joins TRBV5-6 to TRBJ1-2; D is undetermined. CDR3 size: 14 residues. Deletions cut 0 bases from V and 2 bases from J, with 8 bases between. Germline CDR1 is SGHDT and CDR2 is YYEEEE.

The chain has TRBV24-1 and TRBJ1-6; 7 bases are a match to TRBD1. The CDR3 spans 13 residues. The germline V gene encodes CDR1 KGHDR and CDR2 SFDVKD. The junction had 4 bases not matched to a gene; V was cut back by 6 bases and J by 9 bases. CDR3 sequence: CATSLQGGSPLHF. In DNA form, the CDR3 reads TGTGCCACCAGTCTCCAGGGGGGTTCACCCCTCCACTTT.

This chain links TRBV18 with TRBJ2-7; no clear D. Germline V lookup: CDR1 KGHSH, CDR2 LQKENI. The germline V and J ends were trimmed by 11 bases and 2 bases, with 13 bases remaining between them. This CDR3 region has 12 residues. Written as DNA, the CDR3 is TGTGCCCCTCCTAGTTGGGCCTACGAGCAGTACTTC. This encodes CAPPSWAYEQYF.

The chain links TRBV4-1 to TRBJ1-5, with TRBD1 matching over 7 bases. The germline V gene encodes CDR1 MGHRA and CDR2 YSYEKL. Losses at the gene ends were 4 bases for V and 0 bases for J; bases not matched to a gene: 18. The CDR3 loop spans 20 amino acids. In nucleotides, the CDR3 is TGCGCCAGCAGCCCCAAACGTACGGGACAGAAATTGTATAGCAATCAGCCCCAGCATTTT. Its protein product is CASSPKRTGQKLYSNQPQHF.

The chain joins TRBV2 to TRBJ1-2; 9 nucleotides match TRBD1. V lost 6 bases, J lost 0 bases, and 5 bases stayed unmatched. Looked up from germline, CDR1 is SNHLY and CDR2 is FYNNEI. The CDR3 consists of 15 residues. For the CDR3, the DNA is TGTGCCAGCAGCCAAGGACAGGGGACTAACTATGGCTACACCTTC. Its protein is CASSQGQGTNYGYTF.